What follows are 10 T cell receptor beta chains derived from one specimen sequenced in a study of blood T cell repertoires in COVID-19. Measured with immunoSEQ multiplex PCR; TCRdb has only the in-frame clones, and not every one. This sample has hundreds of thousands of clones, with about 88% found just once. Material: peripheral blood. These receptors came from a man between 40 and 49 years old with acute or convalescent COVID-19.

This clone appeared once. V is TRBV5-1 and J is TRBJ2-5; a possible D gene is TRBD1 (6 bases). This CDR3 comprises 15 residues. V dropped 0 bases and J dropped 4 bases, with 13 bases sitting between them. Germline CDR1 SGHRS, CDR2 YFSETQ. The CDR3 loop reads CASSLEAGVRETQYF. The CDR3 DNA reads TGCGCCAGCAGCTTGGAGGCAGGGGTGAGAGAGACCCAGTACTTC.

This clone was seen only a few times. This rearrangement joins TRBV7-9 to TRBJ2-7; D is unclear. V dropped 4 bases and J dropped 2 bases, with 6 bases sitting between them. Germline V lookup: CDR1 SEHNR, CDR2 FQNEAQ (reference sequence). The CDR3 runs 12 residues. CDR3 nucleotide sequence: TGTGCCAGCAGCTCCCTAACCTACGAGCAGTACTTC. Amino acid sequence: CASSSLTYEQYF.

In its sample, this clone was seen once. The V gene is TRBV6-5, the J gene TRBJ2-7; the match to TRBD2 covers 8 bases. The CDR3 has 15 residues. Per the germline V gene, CDR1 is MNHEY and CDR2 is SVGAGI. The V segment lost 2 bases and the J segment 0 bases; nucleotides outside the gene matches: 3. Written as DNA, the CDR3 is TGTGCCAGCAGTTACGGGGCGGGGGGCTCCTACGAGCAGTACTTC. Protein: CASSYGAGGSYEQYF.

The rearrangement uses TRBV7-8 and TRBJ2-7, with 7 nucleotides matching TRBD1. The CDR3 is 12 residues long. CDR1 is SGHVS and CDR2 is FQNEAQ in the germline V gene. The ends lost 8 bases at V and 5 bases at J; junction bases unmatched: 6. The CDR3 reads CASRRQGDEQYF. The CDR3 nucleotides are TGTGCCAGCCGCCGACAGGGCGACGAGCAGTACTTC.

This sequence joins TRBV7-2 and TRBJ2-1; 12 bases map to TRBD2. Germline assignment: CDR1 SGHTA and CDR2 FQGNSA. The CDR3 sequence is 15 residues long. V lost 2 bases and J lost 6; bases outside the gene matches: 2. CDR3 sequence (DNA): TGTGCCAGCAGCTTACTAGCGGGGGGGCGCAATGAGCAGTTCTTC. Protein sequence: CASSLLAGGRNEQFF.

The J gene is TRBJ2-7, the V gene TRBV7-6; 10 nucleotides line up with TRBD2. CDR3 length: 16 amino acids. Germline values: CDR1 SGHVS, CDR2 FNYEAQ. Trimming removed 3 bases from V and 4 bases from J; junction bases left unmatched: 9. The CDR3: CASSLEAIAGGYEQYF. DNA for the CDR3: TGTGCCAGCAGCTTGGAAGCAATAGCGGGAGGTTACGAGCAGTACTTC.

This sequence joins TRBV27 and TRBJ2-7; TRBD1 matches 7 bases. The V gene's germline CDR1 is MNHEY and CDR2 SMNVEV (reference sequence). CDR3 length: 13 amino acids. Unmatched junction bases numbered 10, after V lost 8 bases and J lost 6 bases. The CDR3 is CASLSYRGGEQYF. The DNA of the CDR3 is TGTGCCAGCCTCAGTTACAGGGGCGGCGAGCAGTACTTC.

This chain uses TRBV24-1 with TRBJ2-1, with 14 bases fitting TRBD2. This CDR3 is 18 amino acids long. CDR1 and CDR2 from the germline V gene are KGHDR and SFDVKD. Germline trimming cut 7 bases from V and 1 base from J; bases unmatched to any gene: 8. CDR3 bases: TGTGCCACCAGCGGGACTAGCGGGAGAGGGGGGTCCTACAATGAGCAGTTCTTC. Its protein product is CATSGTSGRGGSYNEQFF.

The chain employs TRBV4-2 and TRBJ1-6; D remains ambiguous. CDR3 length: 18 amino acids. Trimming pared 1 base from V and 1 base from J, leaving 14 bases between. Germline assignment: CDR1 LGHNA and CDR2 YNFKEQ. The CDR3 bases are TGTGCCAGCAGCCAAGCGGGAGGCGGGTGGTCCTATAATTCACCCCTCCACTTT. Protein: CASSQAGGGWSYNSPLHF.

This rearrangement joins TRBV18 to TRBJ1-6, with D uncertain. From germline, CDR1 is KGHSH and CDR2 LQKENI. The V end lost 5 bases, the J end lost 10 bases, and 12 bases lay between the germline ends. This CDR3 spans 13 amino acids. CDR3: CASSEDNRSPLHF. The CDR3 nucleotides read TGTGCCAGCTCAGAAGACAACCGATCACCCCTCCACTTT.